Shown below are 25 T cell receptor beta chains from a single sample sequenced in a study of T cells in Graves' hyperthyroidism and ophthalmopathy. Amplification targeted TCR beta CDR3 regions from RNA transcripts. HTBI primers were used for first-round RT-PCR of the TCR CDR3. In TCRdb, the multiplex PCR reads were re-called with MiXCR into one record per CDR3 protein. The table shows 340,000 or so distinct CDR3 sequences, with roughly 21% occurring only once. Sequenced sample: blood. The receptors derive from a woman aged 50 to 65 with Graves' hyperthyroidism.

V usage is TRBV28 and J usage is TRBJ1-5; D call uncertain. V lost 6 bases to trimming and J lost 2 bases, with 8 bases between them. CDR1 and CDR2 (germline): MDHEN, SYDVKM. The CDR3 runs to 13 residues. The CDR3: CASRWKRNQPQHF. As DNA, the CDR3 is TGTGCCAGCAGATGGAAGCGCAATCAGCCCCAGCATTTT. The variable domain in full, completed from reference TRBV28 and TRBJ1-5, reads DVKVTQSSRYLVKRTGEKVFLECVQDMDHENMFWYRQDPGLGLRLIYFSYDVKMKEKGDIPEGYSVSREKKERFSLILESASTNQTSMYLCASRWKRNQPQHFGDGTRLSIL.

This clonotype was seen ten or more times. The rearrangement uses TRBV6-1 and TRBJ2-5; D is uncertain. V lost 2 bases and J 2 bases, leaving 12 bases between the germline ends. In germline, CDR1 is MNHNS, CDR2 SASEGT. The CDR3 extends over 15 amino acids. CDR3 protein: CASSENSVQQETQYF. In DNA form, the CDR3 reads TGTGCCAGCAGTGAAAACTCAGTACAACAAGAGACCCAGTACTTC.

The chain is built from TRBV5-1 and TRBJ1-1; 7 bases align to TRBD1. The CDR3 sequence is 14 residues long. The germline V gene encodes CDR1 SGHRS and CDR2 YFSETQ. V was clipped by 4 bases and J by 3 bases; unmatched bases: 6. CDR3 amino acids: CASSGGGADTEAFF. Here the CDR3 DNA reads TGCGCCAGCAGCGGAGGGGGCGCGGACACTGAAGCTTTCTTT.

The chain recombines TRBV6-1 with TRBJ2-5; a possible D gene is TRBD1 (6 bases). The CDR3 length is 11 residues. V was cut by 6 bases and J by 10 bases, with 12 bases left in between. Germline assignment: CDR1 MNHNS and CDR2 SASEGT. The CDR3 DNA sequence: TGTGCCAGCAGCGAACAGGGATTCCAGTACTTC. Translating gives CASSEQGFQYF.

The V call is TRBV24-1, the J call TRBJ2-3; TRBD2 matches 9 bases. V shed 4 bases, J shed 5 bases, and the junction held 6 bases outside the gene matches. Germline CDR1 KGHDR, CDR2 SFDVKD. This CDR3 comprises 15 residues. The CDR3 DNA sequence: TGTGCCACCAGTGAGGGCGGGGGGGCCAGAGATACGCAGTATTTT. Translating gives CATSEGGGARDTQYF.

The V gene is TRBV5-4, the J gene TRBJ2-3; 9 bases fit TRBD2. This CDR3 is built from 16 residues. The germline V gene encodes CDR1 SGHNT and CDR2 YYREEE (reference sequence). Losses at the gene ends were 2 bases for V and 2 bases for J; bases not matched to a gene: 6. The CDR3 here is CASSFGLAGNTDTQYF. Written as DNA, the CDR3 is TGTGCCAGCAGCTTTGGGCTAGCGGGGAACACAGATACGCAGTATTTT.

This clonotype was seen at least ten times. The chain links TRBV5-1 to TRBJ2-1; 8 positions agree with TRBD1. V shed 4 bases, J shed 5 bases, and the junction held 2 bases outside the gene matches. Germline V lookup: CDR1 SGHRS, CDR2 YFSETQ. CDR3 length: 13 residues. For the CDR3, the DNA is TGCGCCAGCAGCACGGGACAGGACAATGAGCAGTTCTTC. Translation: CASSTGQDNEQFF.

This clonotype occurred many times. In DNA form, the CDR3 reads TGTGCCAGCAGCCGCCTTGGGGCGGGACCTAACACCGGGGAGCTGTTTTTT. It encodes CASSRLGAGPNTGELFF. V gene TRBV28 combines with J gene TRBJ2-2, with a weak D call TRBD2 (6 bases). There are 17 residues in the CDR3. V was clipped by 6 bases and J by 2 bases, with 19 bases between them. The V gene's germline CDR1 is MDHEN and CDR2 SYDVKM.

This sequence joins TRBV2 and TRBJ2-5, with 14 bases fitting TRBD2. This CDR3 is 15 amino acids long. Germline CDR1 reads SNHLY; CDR2 reads FYNNEI. V shed 8 bases, J shed 3 bases, and the junction held 5 bases outside the gene matches. The CDR3 is CASGMGLAGEETQYF. The CDR3 region has the DNA TGTGCCAGCGGGATGGGACTAGCGGGAGAAGAGACCCAGTACTTC. The variable domain in full, completed from reference TRBV2 and TRBJ2-5, reads EPEVTQTPSHQVTQMGQEVILRCVPISNHLYFYWYRQILGQKVEFLVSFYNNEISEKSEIFDDQFSVERPDGSNFTLKIRSTKLEDSAMYFCASGMGLAGEETQYFGPGTRLLVL.

This clonotype was detected many times. The V gene is TRBV15, the J gene TRBJ1-2; no definite D call. The germline CDR1 and CDR2 sequences are LNHNV and YYDKDF (reference sequence). Trimming removed 0 bases from V and 4 bases from J, with 3 bases in between. CDR3 length equals 12 residues. The CDR3 nucleotides read TGTGCCACCAGCAGAGACAGCTATGGCTACACCTTC. The encoded protein is CATSRDSYGYTF.

The chain combines TRBV20-1 with TRBJ2-4, with D uncertain. CDR3 size: 16 residues. Germline CDR1 DFQATT, CDR2 SNEGSKA (reference sequence). The V and J ends lost 0 bases and 0 bases respectively, with 12 bases between them. This chain's CDR3 is CSARDRISLAKNIQYF. As DNA, the CDR3 is TGCAGTGCTAGAGATCGCATCTCCTTAGCCAAAAACATTCAGTACTTC.

The chain joins TRBV2 to TRBJ1-2; 7 positions agree with TRBD1. With 5 bases clipped from V and 5 bases from J, the junction kept 14 bases outside the gene matches. The CDR3 covers 16 residues. Germline CDR1 and CDR2: SNHLY and FYNNEI. CDR3 nucleotides: TGTGCCAGCAGTCAGGGGGACGGCTTAGTTGGGTATGGCTACACCTTC. It yields the protein CASSQGDGLVGYGYTF.

The chain couples TRBV20-1 to TRBJ1-6; D gene uncertain. CDR1 is DFQATT and CDR2 is SNEGSKA in the germline V gene (reference sequence). The CDR3 extends over 14 amino acids. With 0 bases removed from V and 6 bases from J, the gap between germline ends came to 9 bases. CDR3 residues: CSARDKQTNSPLHF. CDR3 in DNA: TGCAGTGCTAGAGATAAACAGACTAATTCACCCCTCCACTTT.

This clonotype came up many times. One base away lies a much larger clone, so this may be a sequencing read error. The rearrangement uses TRBV12-3 or TRBV12-4 and TRBJ2-1, with 11 bases that match TRBD1. After removal of 2 bases from V and 6 bases from J, the junction contained 6 bases not matched to a gene. This CDR3 spans 16 amino acids. The CDR3 DNA follows: TGTGCCAGCAGTTTACGGGGACAGGGGGTGGGCAATGAGCAGTTCTTC. Translating gives CASSLRGQGVGNEQFF.

This clonotype was seen only once. The rearrangement links TRBV19 to TRBJ1-1, with D maybe TRBD1 (5 bases). The CDR3 has 14 residues. V lost 2 bases and J lost 5, with 12 bases in between. CDR1 LNHDA and CDR2 SQIVND come from the germline V gene (reference sequence). The CDR3 DNA is TGTGCCAGTAGTATATCTGGGGCGAGAACTGAAGCTTTCTTT. This translates into CASSISGARTEAFF. The full variable domain, rest sourced from reference TRBV19 and TRBJ1-1, is DGGITQSPKYLFRKEGQNVTLSCEQNLNHDAMYWYRQDPGQGLRLIYYSQIVNDFQKGDIAEGYSVSREKKESFPLTVTSAQKNPTAFYLCASSISGARTEAFFGQGTRLTVV.

About this clonotype itself: A much more abundant neighbour one base away suggests this may be a read error. This chain connects TRBV10-3 to TRBJ2-2, with D maybe TRBD1 (5 bases). The germline V gene has CDR1 ENHRY and CDR2 SYGVKD. This CDR3 is built from 15 residues. CDR3: CTISVTGITSGELFF. CDR3 bases: TGTACCATCAGTGTAACAGGAATCACCTCCGGGGAGCTGTTTTTT.

This clonotype was counted many times. The CDR3 DNA follows: TGTGCCTGGAGTTGGGGGGACGTCTACGAGCAGTACTTC. Residues: CAWSWGDVYEQYF. This chain joins TRBV30 and TRBJ2-7, with D tentatively TRBD2 (6 bases). The V end was cut by 2 bases, the J end by 3 bases, with 11 bases between. This CDR3 is built from 13 residues. Germline CDR1 reads GTSNPN; CDR2 reads SVGIG (reference sequence). Drawing the rest from reference TRBV30 and TRBJ2-7, the complete variable domain is SQTIHQWPATLVQPVGSPLSLECTVEGTSNPNLYWYRQAAGRGLQLLFYSVGIGQISSEVPQNLSASRPQDRQFILSSKKLLLSDSGFYLCAWSWGDVYEQYFGPGTRLTVT.

This clonotype was seen only a few times. This sequence joins TRBV6-5 and TRBJ2-7, with 9 bases that match TRBD1. CDR1 and CDR2 (germline): MNHEY, SVGAGI. CDR3 length: 14 amino acids. Trimming removed 2 bases from V and 4 bases from J; junction bases left unmatched: 3. CDR3 sequence: CASSYGDRVYEQYF. CDR3 in DNA: TGTGCCAGCAGTTACGGGGACAGGGTGTACGAGCAGTACTTC.

This clonotype came up many times. The gene calls are TRBV7-8 and TRBJ2-7; 13 bases are shared with TRBD2. The CDR3 is made up of 17 amino acids. Germline CDR1 is SGHVS and CDR2 is FQNEAQ. The V segment lost 5 bases and the J segment 2 bases; nucleotides outside the gene matches: 9. The CDR3 nucleotides read TGTGCCAGCAGCCCATCGCCGGGACTAGCGGGACCCTACGAGCAGTACTTC. Translating it yields CASSPSPGLAGPYEQYF.

The rearrangement joins TRBV5-1 to TRBJ2-2; possibly TRBD1 or TRBD2 for D (5 bases each). Looked up from germline, CDR1 is SGHRS and CDR2 is YFSETQ. With 4 bases removed from V and 0 bases from J, the gap between germline ends came to 13 bases. CDR3 length: 16 amino acids. The CDR3 here is CASSPHGGPNTGELFF. The CDR3 DNA sequence: TGCGCCAGCAGCCCCCATGGGGGTCCGAACACCGGGGAGCTGTTTTTT.

In its sample, this clonotype was seen many times. This chain connects TRBV27 to TRBJ2-6; D is possibly TRBD1 or TRBD2 (6 bases each). Germline CDR1 and CDR2: MNHEY and SMNVEV (reference sequence). This CDR3 is 17 amino acids long. The V end was cut by 6 bases, the J end by 2 bases, with 17 bases between. CDR3 in amino acids: CASRRSGGGAGANVLTF. CDR3 DNA: TGTGCCAGCAGACGATCCGGGGGCGGGGCTGGGGCCAACGTCCTGACTTTC.

This chain links TRBV5-1 with TRBJ2-7; 8 bases map to TRBD1. The CDR3 is made up of 17 amino acids. CDR1 is SGHRS, CDR2 YFSETQ, per germline. V was pared by 0 bases and J by 1 base, with 9 bases of the junction left unmatched. The CDR3 protein is CASSLGKDRGRSYEQYF. The CDR3 DNA reads as TGCGCCAGCAGCTTGGGGAAAGACAGGGGAAGGTCCTACGAGCAGTACTTC.

This clonotype was counted many times. This rearrangement joins TRBV20-1 to TRBJ2-5; tentatively, D is TRBD1 or TRBD2 (5 bases each). The V end was cut by 6 bases, the J end by 3 bases, with 11 bases between. The CDR3 extends over 12 amino acids. The V gene's germline CDR1 is DFQATT and CDR2 SNEGSKA (reference sequence). CDR3 DNA: TGCAGTGCACCCGGGACGGAAGAGACCCAGTACTTC. It is translated as CSAPGTEETQYF.

This clonotype was counted between two and nine times. J is TRBJ2-7 and V is TRBV2; D perhaps matches TRBD1 (5 bases). Germline CDR1 SNHLY, CDR2 FYNNEI. Trimming left V 8 bases short and J 3 bases short, with 14 bases between. CDR3 length: 13 amino acids. The CDR3 sequence is CASGRQSYYEQYF. CDR3 nucleotide sequence: TGTGCCAGCGGTCGACAGAGTTACTACGAGCAGTACTTC.

This chain connects TRBV20-1 to TRBJ2-1; D could derive from TRBD1 or TRBD2 (6 bases each). Trimming took 3 bases from V and 5 from J, leaving 11 bases between them. The length of the CDR3 is 13 residues. Per the germline V gene, CDR1 is DFQATT and CDR2 is SNEGSKA (reference sequence). The CDR3 nucleotides are TGCAGTGCTAGGGGGGGCATAGACAATGAGCAGTTCTTC. Translated, it gives CSARGGIDNEQFF.